The 8 T cell receptor beta chains given below trace back to one sample, sequenced in a study of T cell changes during pregnancy in multiple sclerosis. Clones were read by immunoSEQ multiplex PCR, and TCRdb kept only the in-frame ones, dropping some. Among under 70,000 clones listed, 91% were seen once. Here the sequenced sample was peripheral blood, taken after pregnancy. These TCRs come from a female donor in good health, enrolled as a control in a pregnancy study.

The CDR3 sequence: CASSMGQGDEQYF. The CDR3 coding sequence is TGTGCCAGCAGTATGGGACAGGGAGACGAGCAGTACTTC. This sequence joins TRBV2 and TRBJ2-7; 9 bases line up with TRBD1. CDR1 and CDR2 (germline): SNHLY, FYNNEI. Trimming removed 5 bases from V and 5 bases from J; junction bases left unmatched: 4. The CDR3 length is 13 residues.

V is TRBV25-1 and J is TRBJ1-2; 9 nucleotides match TRBD1. Germline V CDR1 and CDR2: MGHDK, SYGVNS. There are 16 residues in the CDR3. The junction had 10 bases not matched to a gene; V was cut back by 6 bases and J by 2 bases. CDR3 DNA sequence: TGTGCCAGCAGACCCGGGACAGGGTTCACCAACTATGGCTACACCTTC. Amino acid sequence: CASRPGTGFTNYGYTF.

The chain links TRBV11-2 to TRBJ2-7, with 8 bases lining up with TRBD2. Germline V lookup: CDR1 SGHAT, CDR2 FQNNGV. The trim removed 2 bases at V and 2 bases at J, leaving 5 bases unmatched. The CDR3 runs 15 residues. The CDR3 loop reads CASSLRISGAYEQYF. The CDR3 DNA sequence: TGTGCCAGCAGCTTACGGATTAGCGGGGCCTACGAGCAGTACTTC.

The chain recombines TRBV6-1 with TRBJ2-7, with 8 nucleotides matching TRBD2. CDR3 length: 17 residues. Germline lookup yields CDR1 MNHNS and CDR2 SASEGT. V trimming: 3 bases; J trimming: 4 bases; junction bases outside the gene matches: 14. CDR3 nucleotide sequence: TGTGCCAGCAGTGACCACCACCGGACTAGCACCTCATACGAGCAGTACTTC. This translates into CASSDHHRTSTSYEQYF.

A single count supports this clone. The CDR3 sequence: CASSFDKGPNTEAFF. The CDR3 nucleotides read TGTGCCAGCAGCTTCGACAAGGGGCCGAACACTGAAGCTTTCTTT. This chain uses TRBV7-8 with TRBJ1-1; tentatively, D is TRBD1 (5 bases). V was cut by 3 bases and J by 1 base, with 12 bases left in between. CDR1 and CDR2 (germline): SGHVS, FQNEAQ. The CDR3 contains 15 residues. Full variable domain (missing parts from reference TRBV7-8 and TRBJ1-1): GAGVSQSPRYKVAKRGQDVALRCDPISGHVSLFWYQQALGQGPEFLTYFQNEAQLDKSGLPSDRFFAERPEGSVSTLKIQRTQQEDSAVYLCASSFDKGPNTEAFFGQGTRLTVV.

This chain uses TRBV7-3 with TRBJ1-4; unclear D gene. Germline values: CDR1 SGHTA, CDR2 FQGTGA. The V end lost 2 bases, the J end lost 8 bases, and 9 bases lay between the germline ends. This CDR3 region has 13 residues. As DNA, the CDR3 is TGTGCCAGCAGCTTAGTCCCGGGGGAAAAACTGTTTTTT. This sequence encodes CASSLVPGEKLFF.

This clone appeared once. This chain uses TRBV5-6 with TRBJ1-3; TRBD1 aligns across 7 bases. The V gene's germline CDR1 is SGHDT and CDR2 YYEEEE. This CDR3 contains 14 residues. V shed 2 bases, J shed 8 bases, and the junction held 7 bases outside the gene matches. In nucleotides, the CDR3 is TGTGCCAGCAGCTTTGGGACAGTATCTGACACCATATATTTT. This encodes CASSFGTVSDTIYF.

In the case of this clone: One end of the junction is discordant with germline, which a read error may explain. This chain connects TRBV15 to TRBJ1-4; possibly TRBD1 for D (5 bases). The CDR3 totals 18 residues. Germline CDR1 LNHNV, CDR2 YYDKDF (reference sequence). CDR3: CATSNPRAERIRTGVVWF. The CDR3 DNA follows: TGTGCCACCAGCAACCCCCGCGCAGAAAGAATAAGGACGGGGGTTGTGTGGTTT.